A single sample gave rise to the 28 T cell receptor beta chains below, sequenced in a study of T cell responses to AZD1222 COVID-19 vaccine. Using immunoSEQ multiplex PCR, the repertoire was profiled, and TCRdb retains in-frame clones only, with some absent. This sample yields around 90,000 clones, of which 86% are seen a single time; roughly 6.5% belongs to the top ten. This material consisted of peripheral blood, taken on day 0 of AZD1222 vaccination. These receptors all stem from an adult in good health.

This clone was found once. The V and J genes are TRBV25-1 and TRBJ2-7; D could derive from TRBD1 or TRBD2 (6 bases each). CDR1 and CDR2 from the germline V gene are MGHDK and SYGVNS. The CDR3 is 15 amino acids. V was shortened by 2 bases and J by 3 bases, with 14 bases between the two germline ends. In DNA, the CDR3 is TGTGCCAGCAGTGAAACGGGGGCCCCTAGCTACGAGCAGTACTTC. Amino acid sequence: CASSETGAPSYEQYF.

The chain joins TRBV5-1 to TRBJ1-2; 7 nucleotides agree with TRBD1. This CDR3 has 15 amino acids. Germline V CDR1 and CDR2: SGHRS, YFSETQ. V lost 4 bases and J lost 3; bases outside the gene matches: 9. For the CDR3, the DNA is TGCGCCAGCAGCCCAGGGACAGACCTATACTATGGCTACACCTTC. Encoded protein: CASSPGTDLYYGYTF.

This chain links TRBV5-1 with TRBJ1-6, with D possibly being TRBD1 (6 bases). The CDR3 is 13 residues long. CDR1 SGHRS and CDR2 YFSETQ come from the germline V gene. V was trimmed by 6 bases and J by 5 bases, leaving 9 bases between them. The CDR3 DNA reads as TGCGCCAGCAAAGGGGGAAATAATTCACCCCTCCACTTT. It translates to CASKGGNNSPLHF.

The chain couples TRBV5-4 to TRBJ2-2; D is undetermined. The V and J ends lost 2 bases and 6 bases respectively, with 5 bases between them. Germline values: CDR1 SGHNT, CDR2 YYREEE (reference sequence). The CDR3 runs to 12 residues. CDR3 loop: CASSFPPGELFF. The CDR3 DNA reads TGTGCCAGCAGCTTCCCCCCCGGGGAGCTGTTTTTT.

This chain joins TRBV27 and TRBJ1-6, with no clear D. This CDR3 is 13 amino acids long. Germline assignment: CDR1 MNHEY and CDR2 SMNVEV (reference sequence). Here the CDR3 DNA reads TGTGCGGCGGCCGCTTTCTATAATTCACCCCTCCACTTT. It codes for CAAAAFYNSPLHF.

This clone has a handful of counts. The chain uses TRBV11-3 and TRBJ2-5, with D hard to call. From germline, CDR1 is SGHNT and CDR2 YENEEA. The CDR3 is made up of 15 amino acids. Deletions cut 1 base from V and 5 bases from J, with 14 bases between. CDR3 coding DNA: TGTGCCAGCAGCTTAGGAGCTGGGATTGGGGAGACCCAGTACTTC. Translated: CASSLGAGIGETQYF.

The rearrangement uses TRBV6-5 and TRBJ1-1; weak D call: TRBD1 (5 bases). V lost 6 bases, J lost 2 bases, and 10 bases lay in between. Germline-derived CDR1 and CDR2 are MNHEY and SVGAGI. The CDR3 runs 13 residues. CDR3 residues: CASSREGNTEAFF. As DNA, the CDR3 is TGTGCCAGCAGCAGGGAGGGAAACACTGAAGCTTTCTTT.

The J gene is TRBJ2-2, the V gene TRBV6-2 or TRBV6-3; a possible D gene is TRBD2 (5 bases). CDR1 is MNHEY and CDR2 is SVGEGT in the germline V gene. V lost 2 bases and J lost 6, with 10 bases in between. The CDR3 runs to 14 residues. The CDR3 protein is CASSYLAPAGELFF. The CDR3, as DNA: TGTGCCAGCAGTTACCTAGCCCCCGCCGGGGAGCTGTTTTTT.

V is TRBV15 and J is TRBJ1-2; no clear D gene. V gave up 0 bases and J gave up 1 base, with 18 bases separating them. The germline V gene encodes CDR1 LNHNV and CDR2 YYDKDF (reference sequence). The CDR3 totals 18 residues. The CDR3 DNA follows: TGTGCCACCAGCAGAGATGCTGCCGTCCAAGCGAATAACTATGGCTACACCTTC. Translation gives CATSRDAAVQANNYGYTF.

The CDR3 region has the DNA TGTGCCAGTACCCCCGACGGGAGCTCCTACAATGAGCAGTTCTTC. This encodes CASTPDGSSYNEQFF. The rearrangement uses TRBV19 and TRBJ2-1, with D perhaps TRBD2 (6 bases). CDR1 is LNHDA and CDR2 is SQIVND in the germline V gene (reference sequence). Trimming took off 7 bases at V and 0 bases at J, with 13 bases between the two ends. The CDR3 has 15 amino acids.

The genes are TRBV27 and TRBJ2-5; 11 bases are a match to TRBD2. V shed 5 bases and J 9 bases; nucleotides not matched to a gene: 11. The CDR3 is 15 residues long. CDR1 MNHEY and CDR2 SMNVEV come from the germline V gene (reference sequence). CDR3 nucleotides: TGTGCCAGCAGTCTAGCGGGAGGCCGTCGAGAAGCCCAGTACTTC. Encoded protein: CASSLAGGRREAQYF.

The rearrangement joins TRBV5-1 to TRBJ1-2; TRBD1 matches at 9 bases. This CDR3 region has 14 residues. Germline CDR1 is SGHRS and CDR2 is YFSETQ. V gave up 5 bases and J gave up 2 bases; unmatched junction bases: 4. The CDR3 loop is CASRTGTGNYGYTF. DNA of the CDR3: TGCGCCAGCAGAACCGGGACAGGGAACTATGGCTACACCTTC.

This chain joins TRBV2 and TRBJ1-2; 7 positions match TRBD1. Germline loops: CDR1 SNHLY, CDR2 FYNNEI. Unmatched junction bases numbered 9, after V lost 6 bases and J lost 8 bases. The length of the CDR3 is 13 residues. CDR3 sequence: CASRIGTGEGYTF. CDR3 in DNA: TGTGCCAGCAGGATAGGAACAGGGGAGGGCTACACCTTC.

This clone was detected only a few times. V usage is TRBV12-5 and J usage is TRBJ2-7; TRBD2 agrees at 10 bases. The CDR3 extends over 15 amino acids. Germline V CDR1 and CDR2: LGHNT, FRNRAP. V shed 1 base, J shed 4 bases, and the junction held 4 bases outside the gene matches. The CDR3, as DNA: TGTGCTAGTGGTTTGGCTAGCGGGAGAGGTTACGAGCAGTACTTC. This translates into CASGLASGRGYEQYF.

V usage is TRBV2 and J usage is TRBJ2-3, with 8 nucleotides matching TRBD2. Trimming at V came to 8 bases and at J to 6 bases, leaving 13 bases not matched to a gene. The germline V gene has CDR1 SNHLY and CDR2 FYNNEI. The CDR3 is made up of 15 amino acids. The CDR3 loop reads CASGGGLAGLDTQYF. The CDR3 DNA reads TGTGCCAGCGGCGGGGGGCTAGCGGGTCTTGATACGCAGTATTTT.

The rearrangement uses TRBV7-2 and TRBJ2-1, with D perhaps being TRBD1 or TRBD2 (6 bases each). CDR1 and CDR2 (germline): SGHTA, FQGNSA. This CDR3 comprises 14 residues. Trimming left V 5 bases short and J 9 bases short, with 17 bases between. The CDR3 here is CASSRVGGSGEQFF. For the CDR3, the DNA is TGTGCCAGCAGCCGGGTGGGGGGCAGCGGTGAGCAGTTCTTC.

V is TRBV21-1 and J is TRBJ1-3; the D call TRBD1 from the table was never checked on the DNA. TRBV21-1 is noted as a pseudogene. There are 18 residues in the CDR3. The CDR3 here is CASSGRDNNLSSGNTIYF. The DNA for the CDR3 is TGTGCCAGCAGCGGCCGGGACAACAATCTTAGCTCTGGAAACACCATATATTTT.

This clone appeared a single time. The chain combines TRBV5-5 with TRBJ2-1; possibly TRBD2 for D (5 bases). With 2 bases removed from V and 0 bases from J, the gap between germline ends came to 9 bases. The germline V gene has CDR1 SGHKS and CDR2 YYEKEE (reference sequence). The CDR3 runs 15 residues. The CDR3 coding sequence is TGTGCCAGCAGCTTTGGCGGAGGCTCCTACAATGAGCAGTTCTTC. Its translation: CASSFGGGSYNEQFF.

The J gene is TRBJ2-1, the V gene TRBV4-1; 8 bases match TRBD2. J lost 4 bases, V lost 1 base, and 12 bases had no gene match. Looked up from germline, CDR1 is MGHRA and CDR2 is YSYEKL. CDR3 length: 18 amino acids. CDR3 residues: CASSQVVTREALYNEQFF. In DNA form, the CDR3 reads TGCGCCAGCAGCCAAGTCGTGACGCGGGAGGCCCTTTACAATGAGCAGTTCTTC.

The chain joins TRBV19 to TRBJ2-5; no definite D call. The CDR3 has 15 residues. Trimming took 4 bases from V and 1 from J, leaving 13 bases between them. CDR1 LNHDA and CDR2 SQIVND come from the germline V gene (reference sequence). The CDR3 protein is CASSRAPGFQETQYF. As DNA, the CDR3 is TGTGCCAGTAGTAGAGCCCCTGGATTCCAAGAGACCCAGTACTTC.

V and J are TRBV10-1 and TRBJ2-2, with D tentatively TRBD1 or TRBD2 (5 bases each). Germline V gene sequence: CDR1 WNHNN, CDR2 SYGVQD (reference sequence). The V gene lost 3 bases and the J gene lost 5 bases, with 13 bases spanning the gap. The CDR3 runs to 15 residues. This CDR3 is CASSDGARDTGELFF. The CDR3 nucleotides read TGCGCCAGCAGTGATGGGGCCCGGGATACCGGGGAGCTGTTTTTT.

V usage is TRBV14 and J usage is TRBJ2-2; D remains ambiguous. V dropped 1 base and J dropped 6 bases, with 15 bases sitting between them. The CDR3 contains 16 residues. Germline V lookup: CDR1 SGHDN, CDR2 FVKESK. CDR3 residues: CASSQGQLKYSGELFF. CDR3 in DNA: TGTGCCAGCAGCCAAGGTCAACTCAAATATTCCGGGGAGCTGTTTTTT. Variable domain in full (rest from reference TRBV14 and TRBJ2-2): EAGVTQFPSHSVIEKGQTVTLRCDPISGHDNLYWYRRVMGKEIKFLLHFVKESKQDESGMPNNRFLAERTGGTYSTLKVQPAELEDSGVYFCASSQGQLKYSGELFFGEGSRLTVL.

The rearrangement uses TRBV5-8 and TRBJ1-2; possibly TRBD1 for D (6 bases). Germline CDR1 SGHTS, CDR2 YDEGEE. CDR3 length equals 13 residues. With 6 bases removed from V and 5 bases from J, the gap between germline ends came to 14 bases. The DNA of the CDR3 is TGTGCCAGCACCGGGACACCGAAGTATGGCTACACCTTC. Protein: CASTGTPKYGYTF. Using reference TRBV5-8 and TRBJ1-2 for the parts outside the CDR3, the full variable domain is EAGVTQSPTHLIKTRGQQATLRCSPISGHTSVYWYQQALGLGLQFLLWYDEGEERNRGNFPPRFSGRQFPNYSSELNVNALELEDSALYLCASTGTPKYGYTFGSGTRLTVV.

The V and J genes are TRBV5-1 and TRBJ2-7; weak D call: TRBD1 (5 bases). The CDR3 extends over 13 amino acids. CDR1 and CDR2 (germline): SGHRS, YFSETQ. Trimming stripped 3 bases from V and 3 bases from J, with 10 bases between. CDR3 loop: CASSSDSIYEQYF. CDR3 DNA sequence: TGCGCCAGCAGCTCAGACAGTATCTACGAGCAGTACTTC. Supplemented by reference TRBV5-1 and TRBJ2-7, the full variable domain reads KAGVTQTPRYLIKTRGQQVTLSCSPISGHRSVSWYQQTPGQGLQFLFEYFSETQRNKGNFPGRFSGRQFSNSRSEMNVSTLELGDSALYLCASSSDSIYEQYFGPGTRLTVT.

CDR3 region: CASSQDPPVVAGFHEQYF. As DNA, the CDR3 is TGCGCCAGCAGCCAAGATCCCCCAGTGGTAGCGGGATTCCACGAGCAGTACTTC. The chain has TRBV4-3 and TRBJ2-7; 8 bases map to TRBD2. V lost 0 bases and J lost 5; bases outside the gene matches: 15. The V gene's germline CDR1 is LGHNA and CDR2 YSLEER. The CDR3 has 18 residues.

J is TRBJ2-6 and V is TRBV10-3; no reliable D call. From germline, CDR1 is ENHRY and CDR2 SYGVKD. CDR3 length: 17 residues. The V end was cut by 0 bases, the J end by 0 bases, with 9 bases between. The chain's CDR3 is CAISESKLNSGANVLTF. Written as DNA, the CDR3 is TGTGCCATCAGTGAGTCGAAGTTGAACTCTGGGGCCAACGTCCTGACTTTC.

The chain uses TRBV27 and TRBJ2-1, with 8 positions matching TRBD1. The CDR3 loop spans 13 amino acids. V lost 6 bases and J lost 5; bases outside the gene matches: 3. Germline values: CDR1 MNHEY, CDR2 SMNVEV (reference sequence). The CDR3 is CASRAQGDNEQFF. The CDR3 coding sequence is TGTGCCAGCAGGGCACAGGGGGACAATGAGCAGTTCTTC.

J is TRBJ1-2 and V is TRBV7-2; D remains unclear. The V end lost 6 bases, the J end lost 4 bases, and 15 bases lay between the germline ends. CDR1 and CDR2 (germline): SGHTA, FQGNSA. The CDR3 spans 14 residues. Written as DNA, the CDR3 is TGTGCCAGCAGTCCCGGCCGGTATGGCTATGGCTACACCTTC. Protein: CASSPGRYGYGYTF.